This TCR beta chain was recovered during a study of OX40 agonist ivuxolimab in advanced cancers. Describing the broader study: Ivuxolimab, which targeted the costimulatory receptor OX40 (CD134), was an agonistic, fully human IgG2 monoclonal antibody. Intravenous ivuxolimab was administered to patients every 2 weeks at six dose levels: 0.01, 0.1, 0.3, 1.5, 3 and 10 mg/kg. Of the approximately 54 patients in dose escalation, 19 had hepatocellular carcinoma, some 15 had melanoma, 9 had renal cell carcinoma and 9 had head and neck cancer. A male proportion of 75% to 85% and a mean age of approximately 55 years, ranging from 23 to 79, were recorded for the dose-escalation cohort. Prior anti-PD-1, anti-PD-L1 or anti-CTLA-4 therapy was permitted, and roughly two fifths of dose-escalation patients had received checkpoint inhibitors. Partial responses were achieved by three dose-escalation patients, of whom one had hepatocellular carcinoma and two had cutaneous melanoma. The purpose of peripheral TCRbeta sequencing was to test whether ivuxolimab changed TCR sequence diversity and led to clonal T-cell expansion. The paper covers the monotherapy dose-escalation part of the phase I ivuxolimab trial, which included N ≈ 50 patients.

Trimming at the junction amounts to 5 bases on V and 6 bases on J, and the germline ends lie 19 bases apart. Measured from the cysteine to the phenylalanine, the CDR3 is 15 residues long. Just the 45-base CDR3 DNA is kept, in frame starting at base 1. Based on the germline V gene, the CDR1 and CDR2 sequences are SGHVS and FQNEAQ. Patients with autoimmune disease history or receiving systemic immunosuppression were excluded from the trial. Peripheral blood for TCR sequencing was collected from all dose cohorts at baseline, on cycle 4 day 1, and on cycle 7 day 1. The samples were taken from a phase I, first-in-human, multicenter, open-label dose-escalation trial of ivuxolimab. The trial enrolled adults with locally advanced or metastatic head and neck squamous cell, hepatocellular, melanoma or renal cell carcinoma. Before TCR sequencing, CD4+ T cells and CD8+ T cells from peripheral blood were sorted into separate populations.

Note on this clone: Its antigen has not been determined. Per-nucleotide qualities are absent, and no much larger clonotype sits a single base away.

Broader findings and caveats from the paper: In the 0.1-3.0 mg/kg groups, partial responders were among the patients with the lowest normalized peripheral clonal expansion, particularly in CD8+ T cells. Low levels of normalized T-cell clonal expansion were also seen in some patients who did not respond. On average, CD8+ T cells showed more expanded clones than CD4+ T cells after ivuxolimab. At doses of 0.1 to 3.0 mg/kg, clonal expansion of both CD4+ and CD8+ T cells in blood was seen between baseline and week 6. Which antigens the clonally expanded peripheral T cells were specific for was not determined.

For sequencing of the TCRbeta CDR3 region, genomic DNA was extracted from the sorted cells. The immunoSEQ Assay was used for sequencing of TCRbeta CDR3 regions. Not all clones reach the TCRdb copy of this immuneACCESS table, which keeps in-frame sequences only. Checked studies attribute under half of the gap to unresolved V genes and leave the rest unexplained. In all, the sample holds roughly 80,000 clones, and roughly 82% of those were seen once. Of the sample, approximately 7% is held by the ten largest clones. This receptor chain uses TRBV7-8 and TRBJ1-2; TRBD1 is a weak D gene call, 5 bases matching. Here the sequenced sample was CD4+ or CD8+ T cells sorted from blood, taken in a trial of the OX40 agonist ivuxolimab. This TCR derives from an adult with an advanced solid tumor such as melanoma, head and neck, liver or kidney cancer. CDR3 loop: CASSLGVWRADGYTF. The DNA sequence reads TGTGCCAGCAGCCTAGGGGTTTGGCGGGCGGATGGCTACACCTTC.